The clone carrying this T cell receptor beta chain has just one count. As yet, its antigen is unknown. The protocol was immunoSEQ multiplex PCR, while the TCRdb copy is restricted to in-frame clones and leaves out a portion. The data hold fewer than 35,000 clones, with roughly 80% observed a single time. With the ViraFEST assay, the study expanded antigen-specific CD4+ T cells using viral peptide pools, then sequenced them. When about ten days of culture had elapsed, CD4+ T cells were isolated. Every participant took two doses of the BNT162b2 or mRNA-1273 vaccine. These data are taken from a study of vaccination effects on CD4 cells after COVID-19. The CDR3 is 16 amino acids. Germline values: CDR1 LGHDT, CDR2 YNNKEL (reference sequence). V was pared by 4 bases and J by 1 base, with 15 bases between.

The rearrangement joins TRBV3-1 (or the pseudogene TRBV3-2) to TRBJ2-3; maybe TRBD2 (5 bases). The input for sequencing was CD4+ T cells from PBMCs cultured with SARS-CoV-2 spike peptides, taken after COVID-19 vaccination. This clonotype was sampled from a human donor who received a COVID-19 vaccine. Some clones in this sample may be carry-over from other donors' samples. CDR3 nucleotide sequence: TGTGCCAGCAGCCCGACTATTAGCTTTGGCACAGATACGCAGTATTTT. Its translation is CASSPTISFGTDTQYF.